These 10 T cell receptor beta chains came from one sample sequenced in a study of T cell responses to AZD1222 COVID-19 vaccine. Assay: immunoSEQ multiplex PCR; the TCRdb copy retains only in-frame clones and omits some. The table has about 99,000 clones, roughly 87% seen once; the top ten hold just under 3%. Sequenced here: peripheral blood, sampled on day 0 of AZD1222 vaccination. These TCRs come from an adult in good health.

The chain combines TRBV7-3 with TRBJ1-2; maybe TRBD1 (5 bases). With 6 bases removed from V and 7 bases from J, the gap between germline ends came to 15 bases. The CDR3 contains 13 residues. Germline CDR1 SGHTA, CDR2 FQGTGA. Written as DNA, the CDR3 is TGTGCCAGCAGTCTCCACTGGGGGGTTGGCTACACCTTC. This gives the protein CASSLHWGVGYTF.

The V and J genes are TRBV29-1 and TRBJ2-1; tentative D call: TRBD2 (6 bases). The CDR3 is 13 residues long. The V end lost 6 bases, the J end lost 6 bases, and 15 bases lay between the germline ends. Germline V gene sequence: CDR1 SQVTM, CDR2 ANQGSEA. The CDR3 loop is CSVRGRIFNEQFF. The CDR3 nucleotides are TGCAGCGTACGGGGGAGAATCTTCAATGAGCAGTTCTTC.

The chain uses TRBV21-1 and TRBJ2-7. TRBV21-1 is given as a pseudogene. The CDR3 spans 16 residues. CDR3 DNA: TGTGCCAGCAGCCGTGTTGGGCCAAGGAGCTCCTACGAGCAGTACGTC. It translates to CASSRVGPRSSYEQYV.

This clone was observed a few times. The chain carries TRBV19 and TRBJ1-2; D might be TRBD1 (6 bases). Trimming removed 2 bases from V and 2 bases from J, with 9 bases in between. CDR1 LNHDA and CDR2 SQIVND come from the germline V gene (reference sequence). The CDR3 extends over 14 amino acids. In DNA, the CDR3 is TGTGCCAGTAGTATACGGGGGCGCAACTATGGCTACACCTTC. It encodes CASSIRGRNYGYTF.

J is TRBJ2-1 and V is TRBV24-1; D might be TRBD2 (6 bases). Germline V CDR1 and CDR2: KGHDR, SFDVKD. CDR3 length: 13 residues. Trimming shortened V by 9 bases and J by 4 bases, and 12 bases separated the two germline ends. CDR3 nucleotides: TGTGCCACCGCCGATGGGACTTACAATGAGCAGTTCTTC. Translation gives CATADGTYNEQFF.

This clone was counted once. The CDR3 sequence: CSAKGDTEAFF. The CDR3 region has the DNA TGCAGTGCTAAAGGGGACACTGAAGCTTTCTTT. The chain recombines TRBV20-1 with TRBJ1-1; TRBD1 is a possible D gene (5 bases). CDR1 is DFQATT and CDR2 is SNEGSKA in the germline V gene (reference sequence). Trimming removed 4 bases from V and 3 bases from J, with 6 bases in between. CDR3 size: 11 residues.

This chain joins TRBV9 and TRBJ2-1; D is unclear. The V gene lost 0 bases and the J gene lost 4 bases, with 8 bases spanning the gap. In germline, CDR1 is SGDLS, CDR2 YYNGEE. The length of the CDR3 is 14 residues. The CDR3: CASSVGQEYNEQFF. DNA for the CDR3: TGTGCCAGCAGCGTAGGTCAGGAGTACAATGAGCAGTTCTTC.

The chain couples TRBV7-9 to TRBJ2-3; D is unclear. Trimming pared 5 bases from V and 4 bases from J, leaving 7 bases between. The CDR3 has 12 amino acids. Germline-derived CDR1 and CDR2 are SEHNR and FQNEAQ (reference sequence). The CDR3 region is CASSPDADTQYF. The CDR3 bases are TGTGCCAGCAGCCCAGACGCAGATACGCAGTATTTT.

The V call is TRBV4-1, the J call TRBJ1-1; tentative D call: TRBD1 (5 bases). Germline CDR1 and CDR2: MGHRA and YSYEKL. Trimming shortened V by 4 bases and J by 1 base, and 10 bases separated the two germline ends. The CDR3 covers 14 residues. DNA for the CDR3: TGCGCCAGCAGCCTCCCGAGGGGGAACACTGAAGCTTTCTTT. Residues: CASSLPRGNTEAFF.

The chain joins TRBV6-2 or TRBV6-3 to TRBJ1-2; TRBD1 might be the D (5 bases). CDR3 length equals 15 residues. Germline assignment: CDR1 MNHEY and CDR2 SVGEGT. Trimming left V 0 bases short and J 5 bases short, with 13 bases between. The CDR3 region has the DNA TGTGCCAGCAGTTACTCCCCTGGCAGGGATTATGGCTACACCTTC. As protein: CASSYSPGRDYGYTF.